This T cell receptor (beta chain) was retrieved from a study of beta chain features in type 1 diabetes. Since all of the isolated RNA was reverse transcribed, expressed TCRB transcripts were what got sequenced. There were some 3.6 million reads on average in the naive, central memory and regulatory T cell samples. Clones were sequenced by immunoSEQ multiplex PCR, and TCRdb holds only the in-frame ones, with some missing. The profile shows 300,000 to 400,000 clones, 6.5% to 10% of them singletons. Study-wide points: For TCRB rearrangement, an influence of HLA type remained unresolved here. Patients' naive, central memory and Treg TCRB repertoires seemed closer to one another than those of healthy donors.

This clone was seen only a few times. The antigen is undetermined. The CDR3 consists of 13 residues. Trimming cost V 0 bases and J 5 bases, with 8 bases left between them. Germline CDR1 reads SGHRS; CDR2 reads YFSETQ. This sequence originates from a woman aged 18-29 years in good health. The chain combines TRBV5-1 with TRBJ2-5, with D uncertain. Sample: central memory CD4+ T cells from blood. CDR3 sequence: CASSLEARETQYF. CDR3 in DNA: TGCGCCAGCAGCTTGGAAGCTCGGGAGACCCAGTACTTC.